Listed below are T cell receptor beta chains from one sample, sequenced in a study of T cells after yellow fever vaccination. TCRdb re-called the 5' RACE reads through MiXCR, storing one row per CDR3 protein. The data contain some 340,000 distinct CDR3 sequences, approximately 4% of them singletons. Sample: PBMCs, taken 5 days after the yellow fever booster vaccination. The origin of the receptors is a young man who received the YFV17D yellow fever vaccine. Both conserved end residues are part of each CDR3. D genes are given only for firm matches. Clone size, where shown, is once, few, many, or a class for clones that have expanded.

d_call	v_call	j_call	clone_size	cdr3_nt	cdr3_aa
NA	TRBV18	TRBJ2-5	many	TGTGCCAGCTCACCCGAGGGAGAGACCCAGTACTTC	CASSPEGETQYF
TRBD1	TRBV5-1	TRBJ2-3	few	TGCGCCAGCAGCCAAGGACAGGATGCGGATACGCAGTATTTT	CASSQGQDADTQYF
TRBD1	TRBV5-1	TRBJ1-1	few	TGCGCCAGCAGCGCGGGACAGGGATCGAACACTGAAGCTTTCTTT	CASSAGQGSNTEAFF
NA	TRBV7-2	TRBJ2-1	many	TGTGCCAGCAGCTCCCTGGGGAGAATCAGCTCCTACAATGAGCAGTTCTTC	CASSSLGRISSYNEQFF
NA	TRBV7-8	TRBJ1-1	many	TGTGCCAGCAGCCATACAGGGGAAGCTTTCTTT	CASSHTGEAFF
NA	TRBV20-1	TRBJ2-7	few	TGCAGTGCTAGAGACTACTACCCCCACGAGCAGTACTTC	CSARDYYPHEQYF
TRBD1	TRBV5-1	TRBJ2-5	NA	TGCGCCAGCACCGTCGGGACAGGGGAGACCCAGTACTTC	CASTVGTGETQYF
NA	TRBV7-9	TRBJ2-5	many	TGTGCCAGCAGCTTAACCAAGACTACTACAGGAAACCAAGAGACCCAGTACTTC	CASSLTKTTTGNQETQYF
NA	TRBV12-3/TRBV12-4	TRBJ1-4	few	TGTGCCAGCAGCCGACAGGAGGGGCGTGAAAAACTGTTTTTT	CASSRQEGREKLFF
TRBD1	TRBV5-1	TRBJ1-2	many	TGCGCCAGCAGCTTGGGACAGGGGGCGCAAGGCTATGGCTACACCTTC	CASSLGQGAQGYGYTF
NA	TRBV5-1	TRBJ2-1	many	TGCGCCAGCAGCCCATCGAACGTTGTCCAAACCGGGGAGCAGTTCTTC	CASSPSNVVQTGEQFF
TRBD1	TRBV4-1	TRBJ2-7	NA	TGCGCCAGCAGCCAAGCTTCACAGGGGAGCTCCTACGAGCAGTACTTC	CASSQASQGSSYEQYF